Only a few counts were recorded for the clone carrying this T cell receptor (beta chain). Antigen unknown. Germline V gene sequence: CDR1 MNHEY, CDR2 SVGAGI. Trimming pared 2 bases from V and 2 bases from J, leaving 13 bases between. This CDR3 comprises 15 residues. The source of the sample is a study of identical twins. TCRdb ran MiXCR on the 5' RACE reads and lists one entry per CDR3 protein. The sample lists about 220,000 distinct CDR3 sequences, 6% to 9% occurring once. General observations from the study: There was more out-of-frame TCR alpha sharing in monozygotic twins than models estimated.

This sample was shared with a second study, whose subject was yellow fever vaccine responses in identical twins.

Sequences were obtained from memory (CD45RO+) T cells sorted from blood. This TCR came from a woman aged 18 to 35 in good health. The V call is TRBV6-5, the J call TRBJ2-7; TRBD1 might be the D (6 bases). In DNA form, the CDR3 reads TGTGCCAGCAGTTACCACACAGGGCCCGCCTACGAGCAGTACTTC. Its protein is CASSYHTGPAYEQYF.